The clone carrying this T cell receptor (beta chain) has just a few counts. What it recognizes is unknown. TCRdb re-called the 5' RACE reads with MiXCR, one entry per CDR3 protein. The sample consists of 450,000 to 650,000 distinct CDR3 sequences, around 21% of them appearing once. The data stem from a study of T-cell memory formation after mild COVID-19. Study-wide points: Contracting CD8+ clones were enriched in EMRA, CD4+ mainly in CM and EM.

The V end was cut by 0 bases, the J end by 10 bases, with 7 bases between. The CDR3 sequence is 12 residues long. CDR1 ENHRY and CDR2 SYGVKD come from the germline V gene. This sequence originates from an adult woman who had mild COVID-19 (a few samples of this study predate the infection). Cell type and time point are not known. Sequenced sample: PBMCs or a T cell subset sorted from them (not recorded which). The V and J genes are TRBV10-3 and TRBJ2-1; possibly TRBD2 for D (5 bases). CDR3 protein: CAISESTGEQFF. In nucleotides, the CDR3 is TGTGCCATCAGTGAGTCGACGGGAGAGCAGTTCTTC.